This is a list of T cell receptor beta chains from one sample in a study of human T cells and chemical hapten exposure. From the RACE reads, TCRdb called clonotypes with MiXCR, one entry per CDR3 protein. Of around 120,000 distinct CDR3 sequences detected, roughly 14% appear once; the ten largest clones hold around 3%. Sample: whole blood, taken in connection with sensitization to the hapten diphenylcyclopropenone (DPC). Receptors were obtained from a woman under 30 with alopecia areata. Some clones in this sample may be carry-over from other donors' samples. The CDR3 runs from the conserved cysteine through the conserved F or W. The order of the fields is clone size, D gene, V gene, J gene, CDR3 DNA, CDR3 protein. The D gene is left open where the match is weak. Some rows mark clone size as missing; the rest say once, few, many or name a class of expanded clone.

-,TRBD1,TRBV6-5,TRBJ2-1,TGTGCCAGCGGCCGGGACAGGGAACATAATGAGCAGTTCTTC,CASGRDREHNEQFF
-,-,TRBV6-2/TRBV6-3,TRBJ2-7,TGTGCCAGCGGAACCATTCAACTCCCCTACGAGCAGTACTTC,CASGTIQLPYEQYF
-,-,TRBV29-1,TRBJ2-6,TGCAGCGTTGCGGGGGGACAGTCTTTCTCTGGGGCCAACGTCCTGACTTTC,CSVAGGQSFSGANVLTF
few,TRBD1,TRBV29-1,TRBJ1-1,TGCAGCGTTGAAGATCCAGGGGGCATGGTTGAAGCTTTCTTT,CSVEDPGGMVEAFF
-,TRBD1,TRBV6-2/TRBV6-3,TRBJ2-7,TGTGCCAGCACCAACGGAGGGGACAGGCTCATGAACTTC,CASTNGGDRLMNF
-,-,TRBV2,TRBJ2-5,TGTGCCAGCAGTGGGGGGCCGTGGGTTAAAGAAGAGACCCAGTACTTC,CASSGGPWVKEETQYF
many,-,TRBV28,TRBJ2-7,TGTGCCAGTGAGACTCTCAGGGGCTACGAGCAGTACTTC,CASETLRGYEQYF
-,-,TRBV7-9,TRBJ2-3,TGTGCCAGCAGCGACTCGATCCAGGATACGCAGTATTTT,CASSDSIQDTQYF
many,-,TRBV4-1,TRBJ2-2,TGCGCCAGCAGCAATCCGACAGATACCGGGGAGCTGTTTTTT,CASSNPTDTGELFF
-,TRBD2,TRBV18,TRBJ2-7,TGTGCCAGCTCACCAGGACTAGCGGGGGGCAGGGCCTACGAGCAGTACTTC,CASSPGLAGGRAYEQYF
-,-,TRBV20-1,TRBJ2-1,TGCAGTGCTCCAAACGAGGTCGCGCTTGAGCAGTTCTTC,CSAPNEVALEQFF
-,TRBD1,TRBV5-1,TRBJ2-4,TGCGCCAGCAGCTGGGGACAGGATAACATTCAGTACTTC,CASSWGQDNIQYF
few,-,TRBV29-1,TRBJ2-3,TGCAGCGTTGATGGGGGGGCCTTTCATTCCGATACGCAGTATTTT,CSVDGGAFHSDTQYF
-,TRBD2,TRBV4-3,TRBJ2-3,TGCGCCAGCAGCCAAGCGGGGGGGCTAGAGGGCACAGATACGCAGTATTTT,CASSQAGGLEGTDTQYF
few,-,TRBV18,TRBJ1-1,TGTGCCAGCTCACCGCGACAGGAAATCAATGAAGCTTTCTTT,CASSPRQEINEAFF
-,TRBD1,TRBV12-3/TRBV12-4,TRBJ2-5,TGTGCCAGCACCCCGACAGGGGGAGAGACCCAGTACTTC,CASTPTGGETQYF
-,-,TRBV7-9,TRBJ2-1,TGTGCCAGCAGCTTAAGCCCATCCAATGAGCAGTTCTTC,CASSLSPSNEQFF
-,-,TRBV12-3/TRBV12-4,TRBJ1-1,TGTGCCAGCAGTTTCCGGGGGGCGAACACTGAAGCTTTCTTT,CASSFRGANTEAFF
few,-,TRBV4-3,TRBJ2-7,TGCGCCAGCAGCCTCCGAAACGGAGGTTTGGACGAGCAGTACTTC,CASSLRNGGLDEQYF
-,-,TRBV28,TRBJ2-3,TGTGCCAGCAGTAGTGGGCCTTTCACAGATACGCAGTATTTT,CASSSGPFTDTQYF
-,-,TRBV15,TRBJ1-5,TGTGCCACCAGCAGAGGAGTTAATCAGCCCCAGCATTTT,CATSRGVNQPQHF
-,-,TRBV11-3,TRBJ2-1,TGTGCCAGCAGCTTAGATATGAGCTCCTACAATGAGCAGTTCTTC,CASSLDMSSYNEQFF
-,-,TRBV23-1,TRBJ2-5,TGCGCCAGCAGTCAATCACGCGACTTCCAAGAGACCCAGTACTTC,CASSQSRDFQETQYF
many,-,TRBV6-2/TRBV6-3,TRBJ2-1,TGTGCCAGCAGTTTTCAGCGGAGCTCCTACAATGAGCAGTTCTTC,CASSFQRSSYNEQFF
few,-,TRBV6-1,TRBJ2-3,TGTGCCAGCAGTGAATGGAGGGATACGCAGTATTTT,CASSEWRDTQYF
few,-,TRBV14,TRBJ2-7,TGTGCCAGCAGCCAAGGACGGAGCTCCTACGAGCAGTACTTC,CASSQGRSSYEQYF
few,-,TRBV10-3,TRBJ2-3,TGTGCCATGGGGCCCGTCACAGATACGCAGTATTTT,CAMGPVTDTQYF
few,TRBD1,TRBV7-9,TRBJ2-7,TGTGCCAGCAGCCACAGGGGGAGCGAGCAGTACTTC,CASSHRGSEQYF
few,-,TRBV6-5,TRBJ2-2,TGTGCCAGCACCCGAGGCACCGGGGAGCTGTTTTTT,CASTRGTGELFF
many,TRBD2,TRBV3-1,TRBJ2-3,TGTGCCAGCAGCCAAGGACCCAGCGGGGGCACAGATACGCAGTATTTT,CASSQGPSGGTDTQYF
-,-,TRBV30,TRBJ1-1,TGTGCCTGGAGTGTTTCGAGATTCGGCGTAATGAACACTGAAGCTTTCTTT,CAWSVSRFGVMNTEAFF
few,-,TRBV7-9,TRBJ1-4,TGTGCCAGCAGCTCGGGACTGGATGAAAAACTGTTTTTT,CASSSGLDEKLFF
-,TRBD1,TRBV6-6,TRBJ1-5,TGTGCCAGCAGTTACTGGGAACAGGGGGGAAATCAGCCCCAGCATTTT,CASSYWEQGGNQPQHF
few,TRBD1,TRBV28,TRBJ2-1,TGTGCCAGCAGTTTGTTTATGGGACAGGGAGGGAACAATGAGCAGTTCTTC,CASSLFMGQGGNNEQFF
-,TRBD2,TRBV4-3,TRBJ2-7,TGCGCCAGCAGCCAAGACTTGAGCGGGGTCTCCTACGAGCAGTACTTC,CASSQDLSGVSYEQYF
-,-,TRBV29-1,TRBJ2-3,TGCAGCGTTGACAGGGAAGGGACAGATACGCAGTATTTT,CSVDREGTDTQYF
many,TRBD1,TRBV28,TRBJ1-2,TGTGCGCATTGGGCGCCGACAGGGGGACATGGCTACACCTTC,CAHWAPTGGHGYTF
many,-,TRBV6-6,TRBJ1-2,TGTGCCAGCACCCTTCGCGGGACATACGAAGGCTACACCTTC,CASTLRGTYEGYTF
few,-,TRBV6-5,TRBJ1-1,TGTGCCAGCAGTTACACCACCTACACTGAAGCTTTCTTT,CASSYTTYTEAFF
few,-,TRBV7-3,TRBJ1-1,TGTGCCAGCAGCCCATCGGGACGGGGGAACACTGAAGCTTTCTTT,CASSPSGRGNTEAFF
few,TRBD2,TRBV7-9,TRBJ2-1,TGTGCCAGCAGCCCACGGGGGGGCACCTCCTACAATGAGCAGTTCTTC,CASSPRGGTSYNEQFF
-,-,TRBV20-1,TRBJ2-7,TGCAGTGCGCGACCTTTCCTCGAGCAGTACTTC,CSARPFLEQYF
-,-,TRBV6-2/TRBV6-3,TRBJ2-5,TGTGCCAGCAGTTACGTGCTAGCAGAGACCCAGTACTTC,CASSYVLAETQYF
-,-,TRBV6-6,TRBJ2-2,TGTGCCAGCAGTTACCTGGCGAACACCGGGGAGCTGTTTTTT,CASSYLANTGELFF
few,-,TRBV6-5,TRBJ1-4,TGTGCCAGCAGTCCGGGGCGAGACAGGCCCTTCCAAAAACTGTTTTTT,CASSPGRDRPFQKLFF
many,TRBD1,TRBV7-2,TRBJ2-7,TGTGCCAGCAGCCAACAGGGGGCGCAGGGTTACGAGCAGTACTTC,CASSQQGAQGYEQYF